The clone carrying this T cell receptor (beta chain) has just a few counts. The record originates from a study of T-cell memory formation after mild COVID-19. MiXCR, applied by TCRdb to the 5' RACE reads, yields one record per CDR3 protein. The table lists under 550,000 distinct CDR3 sequences, 15% to 20% of them singletons, with roughly 21% in the top ten. Trimming removed 2 bases from V and 8 bases from J, with 12 bases in between. The CDR3 consists of 14 residues. Germline V CDR1 and CDR2: SGHTA, FQGNSA. The sequenced material came from PBMCs or a T cell subset sorted from them (not recorded which). The chain uses TRBV7-2 and TRBJ1-4, with D unresolved. This receptor was identified in a man younger than 30 who had mild COVID-19 (a few samples of this study predate the infection). Cell type and time point are not known. The CDR3 is CASSLMEGGEKLFF. CDR3 bases: TGTGCCAGCAGCTTAATGGAGGGAGGAGAAAAACTGTTTTTT.